Listed below are T cell receptor beta chains from one sample, sequenced in a study of control samples from healthy donors and cancer patients. Assay used: immunoSEQ multiplex PCR; TCRdb lists only in-frame clones, some missing. The table includes about 150,000 clones, 93% detected once. Sequencing input: blood. These receptors were obtained from a man between 18 and 29 years old in good health. The CDR3 runs from the conserved cysteine through the conserved F or W. The D gene is left open where the match is weak. Some rows have no size entry. The others give once, few or many, or a class for an expanded clone.

>TRBJ1-1|TRBV7-8|TRBD1|-
CASSIRDRAVRTEAFF
TGTGCCAGCAGCATTCGGGACAGGGCTGTCCGCACTGAAGCTTTCTTT
>TRBJ2-7|TRBV18|-|-
CASSGGGGQYYEQYF
TGTGCCAGCTCGGGGGGAGGGGGCCAGTACTACGAGCAGTACTTC
>TRBJ2-7|TRBV15|-|-
CATSRVGATYEQYF
TGTGCCACCAGCAGAGTAGGGGCCACCTACGAGCAGTACTTC
>TRBJ1-2|TRBV9|TRBD1|once
CASRDGQGADGYTF
TGTGCCAGCAGAGACGGACAGGGGGCTGATGGCTACACCTTC
>TRBJ1-5|TRBV19|-|-
CASSGGSNQPQHF
TGTGCCTCCTCGGGGGGTTCGAATCAGCCCCAGCATTTT
>TRBJ2-1|TRBV7-9|TRBD1|-
CASSPRTGKDEQFF
TGTGCCAGCAGCCCAAGGACAGGGAAGGATGAGCAGTTCTTC
>TRBJ2-1|TRBV18|TRBD1|-
CASSGARGRSSNEQFF
TGTGCCAGCTCAGGTGCGAGGGGGCGATCTTCCAATGAGCAGTTCTTC
>TRBJ2-1|TRBV4-3|-|once
CASSQVSRSGQFF
TGCGCCAGCAGCCAAGTGTCGCGTTCTGGGCAGTTCTTC
>TRBJ2-4|TRBV19|TRBD2|-
CASSIQAAGAGGPQNIQYF
TGTGCCAGTAGTATCCAGGCGGCCGGAGCGGGAGGCCCCCAAAACATTCAGTACTTC
>TRBJ1-1|TRBV19|-|-
CASSIGGNTEAFF
TGTGCCAGTAGTATAGGGGGGAACACTGAAGCTTTCTTT
>TRBJ2-1|TRBV7-2|-|-
CASSAETYNEQFF
TGTGCCAGCAGCGCGGAGACCTACAATGAGCAGTTCTTC
>TRBJ2-3|TRBV11-3|-|-
CASSQGFAADTDTQYF
TGTGCCAGCAGCCAGGGTTTTGCAGCCGACACAGATACGCAGTATTTT
>TRBJ2-1|TRBV5-1|-|-
CASSLAWASEQFF
TGCGCCAGCAGCTTGGCCTGGGCTAGCGAGCAGTTCTTC
>TRBJ1-5|TRBV19|-|-
CASSIGNRDQPQHF
TGTGCCAGTAGTATAGGGAACAGGGATCAGCCCCAGCATTTT
>TRBJ1-4|TRBV4-3|-|-
CASSQEEGGGLFF
TGCGCCAGCAGCCAAGAGGAGGGAGGAGGGCTGTTTTTT
>TRBJ1-1|TRBV11-3|-|-
CASSFAGTEAFF
TGTGCCAGCAGCTTTGCCGGGACTGAAGCTTTCTTT
>TRBJ2-5|TRBV29-1|TRBD1|-
CSVETTGGGRKTQYF
TGCAGCGTGGAGACTACAGGGGGAGGAAGGAAGACCCAGTACTTC
>TRBJ2-6|TRBV5-1|-|few
CASMAGPGANVLTF
TGCGCCAGCATGGCGGGGCCCGGGGCCAACGTCCTGACTTTC